These 9 T cell receptor beta chains originate from one sample sequenced in a study of cytomegalovirus exposure and HLA in healthy donors. The PCR employed 60 Vbeta primers together with 13 Jbeta primers. Here immunoSEQ multiplex PCR was the method, and the copy in TCRdb shows in-frame clones only, minus some. The sample contains more than 140,000 clones, almost 85% of which appear only once. Sequencing was carried out using PBMCs. Source of these receptors: a woman aged 40 to 49 in good health and CMV-seronegative.

The CDR3 here is CASSLSINNEQFF. CDR3 DNA: TGTGCCAGCAGTTTGTCCATCAACAATGAGCAGTTCTTC. The chain is built from TRBV28 and TRBJ2-1; D is ambiguous. Trimming shortened V by 3 bases and J by 5 bases, and 8 bases separated the two germline ends. Germline V gene sequence: CDR1 MDHEN, CDR2 SYDVKM. This CDR3 comprises 13 residues.

This chain uses TRBV6-5 with TRBJ2-7; D is possibly TRBD2 (5 bases). CDR1 and CDR2 from the germline V gene are MNHEY and SVGAGI. Trimming took 8 bases from V and 7 from J, leaving 21 bases between them. The CDR3 runs 14 residues. CDR3: CASRGNGRGGEQYF. CDR3 nucleotides: TGTGCCAGCCGGGGAAACGGACGAGGTGGGGAGCAGTACTTC.

The rearrangement links TRBV12-5 to TRBJ1-2, with a weak D call TRBD1 (6 bases). There are 17 residues in the CDR3. The V gene's germline CDR1 is LGHNT and CDR2 FRNRAP. V lost 2 bases to trimming and J lost 5 bases, with 21 bases between them. The CDR3 spells CASGLPRDNFVFYGYTF. The CDR3 coding sequence is TGTGCTAGTGGTTTGCCTCGGGACAACTTCGTGTTTTATGGCTACACCTTC.

The chain has TRBV29-1 and TRBJ2-7; tentative D call: TRBD1 (6 bases). CDR3 length: 12 amino acids. Trimming took off 7 bases at V and 1 base at J, with 11 bases between the two ends. Germline CDR1 reads SQVTM; CDR2 reads ANQGSEA. CDR3 DNA: TGCAGCGGCGGACAGACATCCTACGAGCAGTACTTC. Translating it yields CSGGQTSYEQYF.

The rearrangement joins TRBV28 to TRBJ2-7, with D tentatively TRBD1 (5 bases). CDR1 is MDHEN, CDR2 SYDVKM, per germline. The ends were cut back, 5 bases at V and 2 bases at J, with 10 bases in the middle. The CDR3 has 13 residues. The CDR3 loop reads CASSTRDPYEQYF. CDR3 coding DNA: TGTGCCAGCAGTACCAGGGATCCCTACGAGCAGTACTTC.

The V call is TRBV2, the J call TRBJ1-4, with 9 bases identical to TRBD1. Per the germline V gene, CDR1 is SNHLY and CDR2 is FYNNEI. The CDR3 is made up of 15 amino acids. Germline trimming cut 9 bases from V and 5 bases from J; bases unmatched to any gene: 10. CDR3 residues: CASNHRGLINEKLFF. For the CDR3, the DNA is TGTGCCAGTAATCACAGGGGGCTGATAAATGAAAAACTGTTTTTT.

This clone was seen a handful of times. The J gene is TRBJ2-2, the V gene TRBV5-1, with 7 positions matching TRBD2. This CDR3 spans 17 amino acids. The ends lost 3 bases at V and 5 bases at J; junction bases unmatched: 13. From germline, CDR1 is SGHRS and CDR2 YFSETQ. The CDR3 sequence: CASSSYGGTILTGELFF. The CDR3 region has the DNA TGCGCCAGCAGCTCGTACGGGGGGACGATCTTAACCGGGGAGCTGTTTTTT.

This chain uses TRBV5-1 with TRBJ2-7; D unclear. CDR1 and CDR2 from the germline V gene are SGHRS and YFSETQ. The V end lost 0 bases, the J end lost 1 base, and 11 bases lay between the germline ends. The CDR3 length is 15 residues. The CDR3 nucleotides are TGCGCCAGCAGCTTGGTGGGCAGCATGTCCTACGAGCAGTACTTC. As protein: CASSLVGSMSYEQYF.

The chain has TRBV9 and TRBJ2-1; 7 bases are a match to TRBD2. Germline V gives CDR1 SGDLS, CDR2 YYNGEE. After removal of 0 bases from V and 10 bases from J, the junction contained 10 bases not matched to a gene. This CDR3 is 15 amino acids long. The CDR3 bases are TGTGCCAGCAGCGTAGGGGCTAGCGGCCTAGGGGAGCAGTTCTTC. Amino acids: CASSVGASGLGEQFF.